Listed below are T cell receptor beta chains from one sample, sequenced in a study of CD4 T cells in relation to SARS-CoV-2 and coronaviruses. Sequencing used immunoSEQ multiplex PCR; TCRdb keeps in-frame clones, though not all of them. The data hold about 31,000 clones, with approximately 79% observed a single time. The antigens for these receptors are not known. The source material was CD4+ T cells from PBMCs, cultured in vitro. The source is a human donor in good health. Both conserved end residues are part of each CDR3. A D gene is named only where the DNA matches it firmly. Not every row has a clone size; where given, it reads once, few, many or a size class.

D: NA
J: TRBJ2-2
size: NA
V: TRBV10-3
CDR3: CAIKGGGDTGELFF
DNA: TGTGCCATCAAGGGCGGGGGCGACACCGGGGAGCTGTTTTTT

D: NA
J: TRBJ2-7
size: NA
V: TRBV19
CDR3: CASSSRGISYEQYF
DNA: TGTGCCAGTAGTAGTCGCGGTATCTCCTACGAGCAGTACTTC

D: TRBD1
J: TRBJ1-1
size: NA
V: TRBV6-5
CDR3: CASSYSTGVDTEAFF
DNA: TGTGCCAGCAGTTACTCGACAGGGGTGGACACTGAAGCTTTCTTT

D: TRBD1
J: TRBJ1-2
size: few
V: TRBV30
CDR3: CAWSVQGGYTF
DNA: TGTGCCTGGAGTGTACAGGGGGGCTACACCTTC

D: TRBD1
J: TRBJ2-4
size: NA
V: TRBV6-2/TRBV6-3
CDR3: CASSYSVGQGTALGKNIQYF
DNA: TGTGCCAGCAGTTACTCGGTCGGACAGGGAACCGCCCTGGGCAAAAACATTCAGTACTTC

D: NA
J: TRBJ2-7
size: NA
V: TRBV7-4
CDR3: CASSLGTANFYEQYF
DNA: TGTGCCAGCAGCTTAGGGACAGCCAACTTTTACGAGCAGTACTTC

D: NA
J: TRBJ2-7
size: few
V: TRBV5-1
CDR3: CASSLAGGDTYEQYF
DNA: TGCGCCAGCAGCCTCGCGGGTGGGGACACTTACGAGCAGTACTTC

D: TRBD1
J: TRBJ2-7
size: few
V: TRBV4-1
CDR3: CASSQDQGGAYEQYF
DNA: TGCGCCAGCAGCCAAGATCAAGGGGGCGCCTACGAGCAGTACTTC

D: TRBD2
J: TRBJ2-5
size: NA
V: TRBV4-2
CDR3: CASSQELAGFSRETQYF
DNA: TGTGCCAGCAGCCAAGAACTAGCGGGATTTTCGCGAGAGACCCAGTACTTC

D: NA
J: TRBJ2-7
size: once
V: TRBV13
CDR3: CASSLVGAIEQYF
DNA: TGTGCCAGCAGCTTGGTGGGCGCTATCGAGCAGTACTTC

D: TRBD1
J: TRBJ2-5
size: NA
V: TRBV2
CDR3: CASSKVGQGVPETQYF
DNA: TGTGCCAGCAGTAAAGTCGGACAGGGAGTCCCAGAGACCCAGTACTTC

D: TRBD1
J: TRBJ1-2
size: NA
V: TRBV28
CDR3: CASSFSGTDYGYTF
DNA: TGTGCCAGCAGTTTTAGTGGGACAGACTATGGCTACACCTTC

D: NA
J: TRBJ2-5
size: NA
V: TRBV4-1
CDR3: CASSSLPVTETQYF
DNA: TGCGCCAGCAGCTCATTACCCGTTACGGAGACCCAGTACTTC

D: NA
J: TRBJ1-1
size: NA
V: TRBV12-3/TRBV12-4
CDR3: CASSLGQQMNAFF
DNA: TGTGCCAGCAGTTTAGGGCAGCAGATGAACGCTTTCTTT

D: NA
J: TRBJ2-2
size: NA
V: TRBV18
CDR3: CASSPFMRGNTGELFF
DNA: TGTGCCAGCTCACCATTTATGAGGGGGAACACCGGGGAGCTGTTTTTT

D: NA
J: TRBJ2-1
size: NA
V: TRBV9
CDR3: CASSPQERFEQFF
DNA: TGTGCCAGCAGCCCGCAGGAGCGGTTTGAGCAGTTCTTC

D: NA
J: TRBJ2-3
size: once
V: TRBV4-3
CDR3: CASSQQVGRSTDTQYF
DNA: TGCGCCAGCAGCCAACAGGTAGGGCGGAGCACAGATACGCAGTATTTT

D: NA
J: TRBJ1-2
size: NA
V: TRBV11-2
CDR3: CASSFGVGGYTF
DNA: TGTGCCAGCAGCTTCGGGGTAGGGGGCTACACCTTC

D: NA
J: TRBJ2-7
size: NA
V: TRBV18
CDR3: CASSSSSYEQYF
DNA: TGTGCCAGCTCATCCTCCTCCTACGAGCAGTACTTC

D: NA
J: TRBJ2-7
size: NA
V: TRBV5-5
CDR3: CASTPRATLLAYEQYF
DNA: TGTGCCAGCACCCCTCGGGCGACACTACTAGCCTACGAGCAGTACTTC

D: NA
J: TRBJ1-3
size: once
V: TRBV11-2
CDR3: CASSTRAAGGTTGNTIYF
DNA: TGTGCCAGCAGCACGCGGGCCGCCGGAGGTACCACTGGAAACACCATATATTTT

D: NA
J: TRBJ2-1
size: NA
V: TRBV6-5
CDR3: CASSYGGANYNEQFF
DNA: TGTGCCAGCAGTTACGGCGGGGCAAATTACAATGAGCAGTTCTTC

D: TRBD2
J: TRBJ2-3
size: NA
V: TRBV6-1
CDR3: CASSESSGGPDTQYF
DNA: TGTGCCAGCAGTGAAAGTAGCGGGGGGCCAGATACGCAGTATTTT

D: NA
J: TRBJ2-2
size: NA
V: TRBV2
CDR3: CASKGVAANTGELFF
DNA: TGTGCCAGCAAAGGGGTAGCAGCGAACACCGGGGAGCTGTTTTTT

D: TRBD1
J: TRBJ2-3
size: NA
V: TRBV30
CDR3: CAWATGTDFWDTDTQYF
DNA: TGTGCCTGGGCCACCGGGACAGACTTCTGGGACACAGATACGCAGTATTTT

D: TRBD1
J: TRBJ2-7
size: NA
V: TRBV2
CDR3: CALTGAAYEQYF
DNA: TGTGCCCTCACAGGGGCGGCCTACGAGCAGTACTTC

D: TRBD1
J: TRBJ1-2
size: NA
V: TRBV10-3
CDR3: CAITGTGAVGTPNYGYTF
DNA: TGTGCCATCACCGGGACAGGGGCCGTTGGGACTCCAAACTATGGCTACACCTTC

D: NA
J: TRBJ2-2
size: NA
V: TRBV27
CDR3: CASSWRGRDTGELFF
DNA: TGTGCCAGCAGCTGGAGGGGGCGGGACACCGGGGAGCTGTTTTTT

D: TRBD2
J: TRBJ2-2
size: NA
V: TRBV9
CDR3: CASSVVSGGTGELFF
DNA: TGTGCCAGCAGCGTAGTTAGCGGGGGCACCGGGGAGCTGTTTTTT

D: TRBD2
J: TRBJ2-7
size: NA
V: TRBV4-1
CDR3: CASSAGLAATGQYF
DNA: TGCGCCAGCAGCGCTGGACTAGCGGCCACGGGGCAGTACTTC

D: TRBD1
J: TRBJ2-2
size: NA
V: TRBV7-2
CDR3: CASSWTGFGELFF
DNA: TGTGCCAGCAGCTGGACAGGGTTCGGGGAGCTGTTTTTT

D: NA
J: TRBJ2-1
size: few
V: TRBV28
CDR3: CASTPETPNNEQFF
DNA: TGTGCCAGCACCCCCGAGACGCCAAACAATGAGCAGTTCTTC

D: NA
J: TRBJ2-3
size: NA
V: TRBV6-5
CDR3: CASSYSISRAKDTQYF
DNA: TGTGCCAGCAGTTACTCGATATCTCGAGCTAAGGATACGCAGTATTTT

D: NA
J: TRBJ1-2
size: NA
V: TRBV5-5
CDR3: CASSLGGPERGYTF
DNA: TGTGCCAGCAGCTTGGGTGGACCTGAGCGTGGCTACACCTTC

D: NA
J: TRBJ1-3
size: NA
V: TRBV4-1
CDR3: CASGGSGNTIYF
DNA: TGCGCCAGCGGGGGCTCTGGAAACACCATATATTTT

D: NA
J: TRBJ2-2
size: NA
V: TRBV5-4
CDR3: CASSLGTVNTGELFF
DNA: TGTGCCAGCAGCTTGGGGACCGTTAACACCGGGGAGCTGTTTTTT

D: NA
J: TRBJ1-5
size: NA
V: TRBV2
CDR3: CASIPTDPNQPQHF
DNA: TGTGCCAGCATCCCGACAGACCCCAATCAGCCCCAGCATTTT

D: NA
J: TRBJ1-2
size: NA
V: TRBV10-3
CDR3: CAIKEEGAFPTYGYTF
DNA: TGTGCCATCAAGGAAGAGGGCGCGTTTCCTACCTATGGCTACACCTTC

D: TRBD1
J: TRBJ1-2
size: NA
V: TRBV5-8
CDR3: CASSLVKTGAGGYTF
DNA: TGTGCCAGCAGCTTGGTCAAAACAGGGGCTGGCGGCTACACCTTC

D: NA
J: TRBJ2-1
size: once
V: TRBV5-5
CDR3: CASSLGTGSYNEQFF
DNA: TGTGCCAGCAGCTTGGGGACCGGGAGTTACAATGAGCAGTTCTTC

D: NA
J: TRBJ1-5
size: NA
V: TRBV27
CDR3: CALHGNQPQHF
DNA: TGTGCCTTACATGGAAATCAGCCCCAGCATTTT

D: TRBD2
J: TRBJ2-5
size: NA
V: TRBV7-3
CDR3: CASSPGTRDLKTQYF
DNA: TGTGCCAGCAGCCCCGGGACTAGGGATTTAAAGACCCAGTACTTC

D: NA
J: TRBJ2-4
size: NA
V: TRBV2
CDR3: CASSEALGRGNIQYF
DNA: TGTGCCAGCAGTGAAGCGCTTGGCCGGGGTAACATTCAGTACTTC

D: TRBD1
J: TRBJ2-7
size: NA
V: TRBV29-1
CDR3: CSVGDRDREQYF
DNA: TGCAGCGTTGGCGACAGGGACCGCGAGCAGTACTTC

D: NA
J: TRBJ2-1
size: NA
V: TRBV9
CDR3: CASSAPGPSSYNEQFF
DNA: TGTGCCAGCAGCGCTCCCGGGCCGAGCTCCTACAATGAGCAGTTCTTC

D: NA
J: TRBJ1-3
size: NA
V: TRBV28
CDR3: CASSLDTLSGNTIYF
DNA: TGTGCCAGCAGTTTAGACACCCTCTCTGGAAACACCATATATTTT

D: TRBD1
J: TRBJ1-5
size: NA
V: TRBV4-1
CDR3: CASSRWDSGRGNQPQHF
DNA: TGCGCCAGCAGCCGCTGGGACAGTGGGAGGGGAAATCAGCCCCAGCATTTT

D: NA
J: TRBJ2-1
size: NA
V: TRBV9
CDR3: CASSVGGGSYNEQFF
DNA: TGTGCCAGCAGCGTAGGGGGTGGCTCCTACAATGAGCAGTTCTTC

D: NA
J: TRBJ1-4
size: NA
V: TRBV2
CDR3: CASLVSTNEKLFF
DNA: TGTGCCAGCCTCGTCAGCACTAATGAAAAACTGTTTTTT

D: NA
J: TRBJ2-2
size: NA
V: TRBV19
CDR3: CASSRNRDTGELFF
DNA: TGTGCCAGTTCCCGGAACAGGGACACCGGGGAGCTGTTTTTT

D: TRBD2
J: TRBJ2-3
size: NA
V: TRBV18
CDR3: CASSPVTSGYTDTQYF
DNA: TGTGCCAGCTCACCAGTGACTAGCGGGTACACAGATACGCAGTATTTT

D: TRBD2
J: TRBJ2-7
size: few
V: TRBV11-1
CDR3: CASSPPGGRAREQYF
DNA: TGTGCCAGCAGCCCTCCGGGCGGGAGGGCCCGCGAGCAGTACTTC

D: NA
J: TRBJ2-3
size: NA
V: TRBV19
CDR3: CASSTAGADTQYF
DNA: TGTGCCAGTAGTACCGCAGGGGCAGATACGCAGTATTTT

D: NA
J: TRBJ1-2
size: NA
V: TRBV30
CDR3: CAWSFQGGYGYTF
DNA: TGTGCCTGGAGTTTTCAGGGTGGCTATGGCTACACCTTC

D: NA
J: TRBJ1-5
size: NA
V: TRBV2
CDR3: CASSENSGHSNQPQHF
DNA: TGTGCCAGCAGTGAAAATTCCGGCCATAGCAATCAGCCCCAGCATTTT

D: NA
J: TRBJ2-3
size: once
V: TRBV13
CDR3: CASSSGGMVTTDTQYF
DNA: TGTGCCAGCAGCTCCGGAGGGATGGTCACCACAGATACGCAGTATTTT

D: NA
J: TRBJ2-3
size: NA
V: TRBV7-2
CDR3: CASSLAATDTQYF
DNA: TGTGCCAGCAGCTTAGCGGCCACAGATACGCAGTATTTT

D: NA
J: TRBJ2-5
size: NA
V: TRBV4-3
CDR3: CASSQDYREQETQYF
DNA: TGCGCCAGCAGCCAAGATTACAGGGAACAAGAGACCCAGTACTTC

D: NA
J: TRBJ1-1
size: once
V: TRBV21-1
CDR3: CASSHSQACAEAFF
DNA: TGTGCCAGCAGCCATAGCCAGGCTTGCGCTGAAGCTTTCTTT